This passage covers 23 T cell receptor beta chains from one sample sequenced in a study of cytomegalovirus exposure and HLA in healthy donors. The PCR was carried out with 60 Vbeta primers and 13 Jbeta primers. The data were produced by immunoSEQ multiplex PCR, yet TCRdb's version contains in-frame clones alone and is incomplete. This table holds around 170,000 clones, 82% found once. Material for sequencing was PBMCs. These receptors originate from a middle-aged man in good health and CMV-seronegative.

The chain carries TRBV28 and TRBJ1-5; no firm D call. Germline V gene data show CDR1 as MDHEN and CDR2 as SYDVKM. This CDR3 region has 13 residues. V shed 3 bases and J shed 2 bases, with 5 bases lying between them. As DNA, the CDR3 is TGTGCCAGCAGTTTTAGTGGCAATCAGCCCCAGCATTTT. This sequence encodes CASSFSGNQPQHF.

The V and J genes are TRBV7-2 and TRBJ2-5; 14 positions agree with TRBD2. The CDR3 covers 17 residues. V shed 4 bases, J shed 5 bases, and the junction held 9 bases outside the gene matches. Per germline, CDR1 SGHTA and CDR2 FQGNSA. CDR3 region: CASSSKPRLAGGETQYF. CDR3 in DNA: TGTGCCAGCAGCTCCAAACCGAGACTAGCGGGGGGGGAGACCCAGTACTTC. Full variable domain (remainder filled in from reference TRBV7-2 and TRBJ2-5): GAGVSQSPSNKVTEKGKDVELRCDPISGHTALYWYRQSLGQGLEFLIYFQGNSAPDKSGLPSDRFSAERTGGSVSTLTIQRTQQEDSAVYLCASSSKPRLAGGETQYFGPGTRLLVL.

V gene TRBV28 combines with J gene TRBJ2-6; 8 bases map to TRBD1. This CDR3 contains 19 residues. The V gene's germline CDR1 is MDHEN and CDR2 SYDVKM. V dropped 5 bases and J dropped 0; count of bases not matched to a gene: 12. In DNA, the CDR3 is TGTGCCAGCAGTGGGGACTTGGACAGGGTATTCTCTGGGGCCAACGTCCTGACTTTC. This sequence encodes CASSGDLDRVFSGANVLTF.

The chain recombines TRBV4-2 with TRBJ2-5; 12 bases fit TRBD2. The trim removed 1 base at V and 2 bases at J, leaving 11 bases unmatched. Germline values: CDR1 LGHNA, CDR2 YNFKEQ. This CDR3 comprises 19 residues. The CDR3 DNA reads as TGTGCCAGCAGCCAAGGTCTGGCTAGCGGGGGGGCCGGGCAAGAGACCCAGTACTTC. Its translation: CASSQGLASGGAGQETQYF.

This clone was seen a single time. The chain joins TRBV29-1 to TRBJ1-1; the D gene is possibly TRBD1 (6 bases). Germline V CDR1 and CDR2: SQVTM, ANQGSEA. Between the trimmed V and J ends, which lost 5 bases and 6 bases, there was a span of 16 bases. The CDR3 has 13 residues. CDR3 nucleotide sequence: TGCAGCGTTTCCCTTCAACAGGGCTCTGAAGCTTTCTTT. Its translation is CSVSLQQGSEAFF.

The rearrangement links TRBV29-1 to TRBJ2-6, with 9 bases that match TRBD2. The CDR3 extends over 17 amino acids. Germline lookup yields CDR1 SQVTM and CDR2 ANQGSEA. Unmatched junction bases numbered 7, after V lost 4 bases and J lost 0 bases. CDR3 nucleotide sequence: TGCAGCGTTGTACGGCTAGCGGGGAACTCTGGGGCCAACGTCCTGACTTTC. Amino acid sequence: CSVVRLAGNSGANVLTF. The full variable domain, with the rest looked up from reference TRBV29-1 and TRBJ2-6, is SAVISQKPSRDICQRGTSLTIQCQVDSQVTMMFWYRQQPGQSLTLIATANQGSEATYESGFVIDKFPISRPNLTFSTLTVSNMSPEDSSIYLCSVVRLAGNSGANVLTFGAGSRLTVL.

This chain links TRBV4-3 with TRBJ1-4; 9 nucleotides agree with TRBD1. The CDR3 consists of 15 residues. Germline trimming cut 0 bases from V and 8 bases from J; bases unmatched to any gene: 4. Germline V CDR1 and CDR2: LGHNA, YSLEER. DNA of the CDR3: TGCGCCAGCAGCCAAGAGGGGACAGGGACCGAAAAACTGTTTTTT. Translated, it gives CASSQEGTGTEKLFF.

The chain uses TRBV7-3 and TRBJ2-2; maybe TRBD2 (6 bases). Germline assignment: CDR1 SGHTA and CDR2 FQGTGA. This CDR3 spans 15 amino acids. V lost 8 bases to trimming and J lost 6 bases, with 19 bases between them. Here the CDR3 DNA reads TGTGCCAGCGGGTTTCTAACAACGGGGGCCGGGGAGCTGTTTTTT. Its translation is CASGFLTTGAGELFF.

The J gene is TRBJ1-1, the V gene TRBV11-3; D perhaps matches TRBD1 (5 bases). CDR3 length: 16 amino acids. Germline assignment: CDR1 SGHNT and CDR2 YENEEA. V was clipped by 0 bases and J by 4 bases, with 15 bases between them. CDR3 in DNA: TGTGCCAGCAGCTTAGATCAAGACGGGGGGATCACTGAAGCTTTCTTT. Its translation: CASSLDQDGGITEAFF. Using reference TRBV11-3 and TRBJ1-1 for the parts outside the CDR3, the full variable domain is EAGVVQSPRYKIIEKKQPVAFWCNPISGHNTLYWYLQNLGQGPELLIRYENEEAVDDSQLPKDRFSAERLKGVDSTLKIQPAELGDSAVYLCASSLDQDGGITEAFFGQGTRLTVV.

The DNA for the CDR3 is TGTGCCAGCAGTTTTCAGAGACAGGGGGCCAACGAGCAGTACTTC. Protein: CASSFQRQGANEQYF. The chain carries TRBV27 and TRBJ2-7, with 10 bases lining up with TRBD1. The CDR3 runs 15 residues. V gave up 3 bases and J gave up 5 bases; unmatched junction bases: 7. Germline values: CDR1 MNHEY, CDR2 SMNVEV (reference sequence).

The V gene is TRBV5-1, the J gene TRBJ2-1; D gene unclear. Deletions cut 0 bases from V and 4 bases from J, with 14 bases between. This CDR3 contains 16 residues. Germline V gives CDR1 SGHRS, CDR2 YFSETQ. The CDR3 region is CASSLAPRDFYNEQFF. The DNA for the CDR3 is TGCGCCAGCAGCTTGGCTCCGCGAGACTTTTACAATGAGCAGTTCTTC.

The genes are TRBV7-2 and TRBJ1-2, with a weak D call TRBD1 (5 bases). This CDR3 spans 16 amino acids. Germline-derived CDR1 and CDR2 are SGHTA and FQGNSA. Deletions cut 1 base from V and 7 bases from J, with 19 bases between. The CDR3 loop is CASSLGLGRERRGYTF. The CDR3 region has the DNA TGTGCCAGCAGCTTAGGTCTTGGCAGGGAAAGGCGTGGCTACACCTTC.

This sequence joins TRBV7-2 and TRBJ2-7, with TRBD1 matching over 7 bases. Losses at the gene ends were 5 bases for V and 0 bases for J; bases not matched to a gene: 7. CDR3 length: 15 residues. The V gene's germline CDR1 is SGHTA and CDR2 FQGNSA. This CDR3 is CASSPRGLSSYEQYF. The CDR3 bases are TGTGCCAGCAGCCCCAGGGGGTTGAGCTCCTACGAGCAGTACTTC.

Written as DNA, the CDR3 is TGTGCCAGCAGCCCCGTAGCGAGGGTGGACAACTATGGCTACACCTTC. This gives the protein CASSPVARVDNYGYTF. The V and J genes are TRBV7-9 and TRBJ1-2; the D is unclear. Trimming removed 5 bases from V and 2 bases from J, with 18 bases in between. Germline V gives CDR1 SEHNR, CDR2 FQNEAQ (reference sequence). This CDR3 has 16 residues.

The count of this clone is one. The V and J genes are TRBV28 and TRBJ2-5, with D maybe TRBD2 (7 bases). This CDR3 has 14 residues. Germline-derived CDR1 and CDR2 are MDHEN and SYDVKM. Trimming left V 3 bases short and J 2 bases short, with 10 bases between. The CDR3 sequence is CASSFGGPQETQYF. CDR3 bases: TGTGCCAGCAGTTTCGGGGGGCCTCAAGAGACCCAGTACTTC.

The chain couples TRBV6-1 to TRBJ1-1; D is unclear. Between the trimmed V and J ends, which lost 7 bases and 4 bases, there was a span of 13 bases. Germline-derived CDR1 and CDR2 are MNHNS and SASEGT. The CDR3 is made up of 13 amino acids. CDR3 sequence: CASMKERSTEAFF. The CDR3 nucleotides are TGTGCCAGCATGAAGGAAAGGAGCACTGAAGCTTTCTTT.

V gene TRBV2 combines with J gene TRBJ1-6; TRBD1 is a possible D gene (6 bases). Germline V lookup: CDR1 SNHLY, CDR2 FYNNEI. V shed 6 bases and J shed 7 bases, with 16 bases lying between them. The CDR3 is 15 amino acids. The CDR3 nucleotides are TGTGCCAGCAGGACCCGGGACAACGGAAATTCACCCCTCCACTTT. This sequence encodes CASRTRDNGNSPLHF.

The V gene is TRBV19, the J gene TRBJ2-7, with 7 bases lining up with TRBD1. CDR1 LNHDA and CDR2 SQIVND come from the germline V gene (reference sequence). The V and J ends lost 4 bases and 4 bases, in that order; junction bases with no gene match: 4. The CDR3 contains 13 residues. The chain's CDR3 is CASSRGQIYEQYF. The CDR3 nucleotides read TGTGCCAGTAGTAGGGGACAGATATACGAGCAGTACTTC.

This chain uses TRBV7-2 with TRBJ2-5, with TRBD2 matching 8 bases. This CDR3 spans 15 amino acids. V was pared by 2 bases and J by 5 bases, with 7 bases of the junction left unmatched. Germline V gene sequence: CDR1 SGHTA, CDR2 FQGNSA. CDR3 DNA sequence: TGTGCCAGCAGCTTAAGGGCGGGGGGCCGGGAGACCCAGTACTTC. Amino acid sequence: CASSLRAGGRETQYF.

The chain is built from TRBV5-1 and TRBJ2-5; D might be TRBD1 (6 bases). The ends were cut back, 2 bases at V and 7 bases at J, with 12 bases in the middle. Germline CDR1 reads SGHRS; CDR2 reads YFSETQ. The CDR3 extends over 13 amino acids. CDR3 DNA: TGCGCCAGCAGCTTCAGGGGCGAGGGGACCCAGTACTTC. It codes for CASSFRGEGTQYF.

As DNA, the CDR3 is TGTGCCACACACCGTGACGGGGGTTCGGCGAGGGCCTACACCTTC. Translation gives CATHRDGGSARAYTF. The J gene is TRBJ1-2, the V gene TRBV10-3, with D perhaps matching TRBD1 (5 bases). V was trimmed by 10 bases and J by 10 bases, leaving 28 bases between them. This CDR3 comprises 15 residues. The germline V gene has CDR1 ENHRY and CDR2 SYGVKD.

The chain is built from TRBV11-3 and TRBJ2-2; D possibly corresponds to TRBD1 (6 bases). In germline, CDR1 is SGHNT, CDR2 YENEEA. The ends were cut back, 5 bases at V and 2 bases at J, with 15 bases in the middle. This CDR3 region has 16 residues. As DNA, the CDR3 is TGTGCCAGCAGCCTAACGAGACAGGAAAACACCGGGGAGCTGTTTTTT. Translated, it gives CASSLTRQENTGELFF.

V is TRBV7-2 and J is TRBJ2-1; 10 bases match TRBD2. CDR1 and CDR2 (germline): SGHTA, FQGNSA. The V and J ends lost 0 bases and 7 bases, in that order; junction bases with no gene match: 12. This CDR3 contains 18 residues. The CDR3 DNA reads TGTGCCAGCAGCTTAGCGTCTTGGAGCGGGAGGGCCCTGAATGAGCAGTTCTTC. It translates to CASSLASWSGRALNEQFF.